Included here is one T cell receptor beta chain sequence, with context. Antigen: not known. Only in-frame clones appear in the TCRdb table, and some are missing; sequencing was by immunoSEQ multiplex PCR. The sample gives a few million clones, just over 90% of which show up once; under 0.15% is in the top ten. The germline CDR1 and CDR2 sequences are SNHLY and FYNNEI. CDR3 size: 13 residues. V lost 2 bases to trimming and J lost 11 bases; unmatched junction nucleotides: 6. The sample belongs to a study of shared clonotypes between healthy human individuals. Study results and limitations: Inspection by rarefaction showed sorted-subset sequencing to be incomplete despite large depth.

The sample taken for sequencing was naive CD4+ T cells sorted from blood. This sample's subset: CD45RA+ positively selected. The V call is TRBV2, the J call TRBJ2-1; 7 bases are shared with TRBD1. This clonotype was obtained from a man aged 18 to 35 in good health. CDR3 sequence reads: CASSETTGAQQFF. The CDR3 DNA reads as TGTGCCAGCAGTGAAACCACAGGGGCCCAGCAGTTCTTC.